One sample yielded the 5 T cell receptor beta chains listed below, sequenced in a study of shared clonotypes between healthy human individuals. Repertoires were generated with immunoSEQ multiplex PCR, while TCRdb's copy carries only in-frame clones and drops some. Seen here are over a million clones, under 80% observed once, and the top ten hold roughly 1.5%. Sequences were obtained from memory CD4+ T cells sorted from blood. The subset denotes: CD45RA-negative fraction. These receptors all stem from a man aged 18 to 30 in good health.

V and J are TRBV7-2 and TRBJ2-1; no clear D. Germline V gene data show CDR1 as SGHTA and CDR2 as FQGNSA. With 4 bases removed from V and 0 bases from J, the gap between germline ends came to 4 bases. This CDR3 is 13 amino acids long. In nucleotides, the CDR3 is TGTGCCAGCAGCTCCTTCTCCTACAATGAGCAGTTCTTC. Translated: CASSSFSYNEQFF.

This chain joins TRBV25-1 and TRBJ2-5; D remains ambiguous. The CDR3 loop spans 13 amino acids. Trimming removed 5 bases at V and 2 bases at J, with 9 bases between. Germline CDR1 MGHDK, CDR2 SYGVNS. CDR3 sequence reads: CASSSHQQETQYF. The CDR3 DNA reads TGTGCCAGCAGTTCACACCAACAAGAGACCCAGTACTTC.

A remark on this clone: The sample carries other DNA sequences with the same CDR3. This chain connects TRBV5-1 to TRBJ1-1; a possible D gene is TRBD1 (5 bases). Germline assignment: CDR1 SGHRS and CDR2 YFSETQ. The CDR3 is 14 amino acids. Trimming pared 2 bases from V and 3 bases from J, leaving 11 bases between. The CDR3 loop is CASSFRVGDTEAFF. DNA for the CDR3: TGCGCCAGCAGCTTTCGTGTGGGGGACACTGAAGCTTTCTTT.

This clone was detected many times. This rearrangement joins TRBV10-3 to TRBJ2-7; 8 nucleotides match TRBD1. The CDR3 has 15 residues. CDR1 and CDR2 from the germline V gene are ENHRY and SYGVKD. Losses at the gene ends were 7 bases for V and 4 bases for J; bases not matched to a gene: 12. CDR3 loop: CAITPGQGEFYEQYF. The DNA of the CDR3 is TGTGCCATCACCCCCGGACAGGGTGAATTTTACGAGCAGTACTTC.

J is TRBJ1-2 and V is TRBV30; TRBD1 matches 8 bases. This CDR3 spans 13 amino acids. CDR1 and CDR2 from the germline V gene are GTSNPN and SVGIG (reference sequence). J gave up 4 bases and V 2 bases, and 3 bases lay outside the gene matches. CDR3 bases: TGTGCCTGGAGTACCGACAGGGGCTATGGCTACACCTTC. Its protein is CAWSTDRGYGYTF.